The TCR beta chain under discussion was sequenced for a study of T cells after yellow fever vaccination. The study's findings and limits: Abundant contaminating clonotypes from the bulk population could appear in FACS-sorted repertoires. Booster sampling recovered most clones from primary vaccination (around 97% CD4, over 75% CD8).

V dropped 3 bases and J dropped 8; count of bases not matched to a gene: 10. The CDR3 runs 16 residues. Germline CDR1 and CDR2: LNHDA and SQIVND (reference sequence). In its sample, this clonotype was seen a few times. Its specificity is not known. Generation of TCR cDNA used 5'RACE template switching (which added a universal primer site and UMIs). TCRdb re-derived calls from the 5' RACE reads in MiXCR, one entry per CDR3 protein. The table records just under 600,000 distinct CDR3 sequences, about 13% of them present only once. Here the sequenced sample was PBMCs, taken on the day of the yellow fever booster vaccination. The V and J genes are TRBV19 and TRBJ1-4; 9 nucleotides line up with TRBD1. This TCR came from a man aged 30-40 years who received the YFV17D yellow fever vaccine. The CDR3 sequence: CASSIRPGQGGEKLFF. DNA for the CDR3: TGTGCCAGTAGTATCCGACCGGGACAGGGAGGCGAAAAACTGTTTTTT.